This passage covers 25 T cell receptor beta chains from one sample sequenced in a study of multiple sclerosis patients with progressive multifocal leukoencephalopathy. This table comes from immunoSEQ multiplex PCR, and its TCRdb copy is limited to in-frame clones, with some not included. The sample has around 32,000 clones; about 92% are singletons. Time point: before natalizumab initiation. Sequencing was carried out using PBMCs. The source of these receptors is a man aged 25-45 years with multiple sclerosis.

The chain combines TRBV18 with TRBJ2-5; D gene uncertain. Matching the DNA end better, TRBJ2-7 makes the J call doubtful. The CDR3 is 12 amino acids. In germline, CDR1 is KGHSH, CDR2 LQKENI. CDR3 coding DNA: TGTGCCAGCTCACCAACTTCTAACGAGCAGTACTTC. Residues: CASSPTSNEQYF.

V usage is TRBV21-1 and J usage is TRBJ2-7. TRBV21-1 is a pseudogene. The CDR3 extends over 16 amino acids. The CDR3 reads CASSTQGPRVDNEQYF. The CDR3 bases are TGTGCCAGCAGCACACAAGGACCCCGGGTTGACAACGAGCAGTACTTC.

This rearrangement joins TRBV27 to TRBJ2-4, with 7 bases fitting TRBD2. The ends lost 10 bases at V and 0 bases at J; junction bases unmatched: 9. The CDR3 is 15 residues long. From germline, CDR1 is MNHEY and CDR2 SMNVEV (reference sequence). The chain's CDR3 is CATATGGPAKNIQYF. CDR3 in DNA: TGTGCCACCGCAACGGGAGGTCCAGCCAAAAACATTCAGTACTTC.

The rearrangement uses TRBV6-6 and TRBJ2-1; 10 nucleotides line up with TRBD2. The V segment lost 2 bases and the J segment 8 bases; nucleotides outside the gene matches: 3. Germline CDR1 reads MNHNY; CDR2 reads SVGAGI (reference sequence). The CDR3 covers 14 residues. CDR3 amino acids: CASSYASGSYEQFF. CDR3 sequence (DNA): TGTGCCAGCAGTTACGCTAGCGGGAGCTATGAGCAGTTCTTC.

This chain joins TRBV19 and TRBJ2-5; 9 nucleotides match TRBD2. J gave up 4 bases and V 1 base, and 16 bases lay outside the gene matches. The germline V gene encodes CDR1 LNHDA and CDR2 SQIVND (reference sequence). The CDR3 runs to 19 residues. The CDR3 protein is CASSIVSLAGPFRPETQYF. CDR3 coding DNA: TGTGCCAGTAGTATAGTATCGCTAGCGGGACCCTTCAGGCCAGAGACCCAGTACTTC. Supplemented by reference TRBV19 and TRBJ2-5, the full variable domain reads DGGITQSPKYLFRKEGQNVTLSCEQNLNHDAMYWYRQDPGQGLRLIYYSQIVNDFQKGDIAEGYSVSREKKESFPLTVTSAQKNPTAFYLCASSIVSLAGPFRPETQYFGPGTRLLVL.

The chain is built from TRBV19 and TRBJ1-4, with D possibly TRBD1 on 6 matching bases. CDR1 is LNHDA and CDR2 is SQIVND in the germline V gene (reference sequence). V was trimmed by 2 bases and J by 8 bases, leaving 18 bases between them. CDR3 length: 16 amino acids. DNA of the CDR3: TGTGCCAGTAGTATAACGGGACACCTTAGCAGCGAAAAACTGTTTTTT. Translated, it gives CASSITGHLSSEKLFF.

On this clone: The junction differs from germline at one of its ends, possibly a read error. Other nucleotide sequences from this sample produce the same CDR3. V gene TRBV29-1 combines with J gene TRBJ1-1; no clear D gene. There are 13 residues in the CDR3. CDR1 and CDR2 from the germline V gene are SQVTM and ANQGSEA. Here the CDR3 reads CSVPPAMNTEAFF. Written as DNA, the CDR3 is TGTAGCGTGCCACCTGCCATGAACACTGAAGCTTTCTTT. Full variable domain (missing parts from reference TRBV29-1 and TRBJ1-1): SAVISQKPSRDICQRGTSLTIQCQVDSQVTMMFWYRQQPGQSLTLIATANQGSEATYESGFVIDKFPISRPNLTFSTLTVSNMSPEDSSIYLCSVPPAMNTEAFFGQGTRLTVV.

The gene calls are TRBV2 and TRBJ2-5; D possibly corresponds to TRBD2 (5 bases). Trimming pared 7 bases from V and 4 bases from J, leaving 13 bases between. The V gene's germline CDR1 is SNHLY and CDR2 FYNNEI. This CDR3 region has 13 residues. The CDR3 bases are TGTGCCAGCAATACGGGGTTGAGAGAGACCCAGTACTTC. Its translation is CASNTGLRETQYF. Full variable domain (outside the CDR3, taken from reference TRBV2 and TRBJ2-5): EPEVTQTPSHQVTQMGQEVILRCVPISNHLYFYWYRQILGQKVEFLVSFYNNEISEKSEIFDDQFSVERPDGSNFTLKIRSTKLEDSAMYFCASNTGLRETQYFGPGTRLLVL.

The genes are TRBV19 and TRBJ1-2, with 10 bases that match TRBD1. The ends lost 3 bases at V and 4 bases at J; junction bases unmatched: 5. The CDR3 totals 15 residues. Germline-derived CDR1 and CDR2 are LNHDA and SQIVND (reference sequence). The CDR3 coding sequence is TGTGCCAGTAGTATCGACAGGGGGCACGTCTATGGCTACACCTTC. This sequence encodes CASSIDRGHVYGYTF.

This clone was recorded only once. The V gene is TRBV7-2, the J gene TRBJ1-2, with a possible D match to TRBD1 (5 bases). CDR3 length: 15 residues. In germline, CDR1 is SGHTA, CDR2 FQGNSA. V gave up 1 base and J gave up 4 bases, with 13 bases separating them. In nucleotides, the CDR3 is TGTGCCAGCAGCTTAGGGGGCAGGGTGGGCTATGGCTACACCTTC. Encoded protein: CASSLGGRVGYGYTF.

This chain uses TRBV4-3 with TRBJ2-6, with no clear D. The germline V gene has CDR1 LGHNA and CDR2 YSLEER. Trimming stripped 0 bases from V and 0 bases from J, with 12 bases between. The CDR3 has 18 residues. CDR3: CASSQEPPRSSGANVLTF. The CDR3 bases are TGCGCCAGCAGCCAAGAACCCCCCAGAAGCTCTGGGGCCAACGTCCTGACTTTC.

Points on this clone: Other DNA sequences from this sample encode an identical CDR3 as well. CDR3 in DNA: TGTGCCAGCAGCCTTGGGACTAGCGGGAGCTCCTACGAGCAGTACTTC. Residues: CASSLGTSGSSYEQYF. V usage is TRBV7-9 and J usage is TRBJ2-7; TRBD2 matches 14 bases. This CDR3 is built from 16 residues. Germline-derived CDR1 and CDR2 are SEHNR and FQNEAQ (reference sequence). V lost 5 bases, J lost 0 bases, and 3 bases stayed unmatched. The whole variable domain, remainder taken from reference TRBV7-9 and TRBJ2-7, is DTGVSQNPRHKITKRGQNVTFRCDPISEHNRLYWYRQTLGQGPEFLTYFQNEAQLEKSRLLSDRFSAERPKGSFSTLEIQRTEQGDSAMYLCASSLGTSGSSYEQYFGPGTRLTVT.

This clone appeared a single time. One end of the junction is discordant with germline, which a read error may explain. This sequence joins TRBV27 and TRBJ1-5; D gene uncertain. In germline, CDR1 is MNHEY, CDR2 SMNVEV (reference sequence). The CDR3 has 14 residues. Written as DNA, the CDR3 is TGTGCCAGCAGTCTCCAAGGGAGCAGTCAGCCCCAGCATTTT. It yields the protein CASSLQGSSQPQHF.

The chain joins TRBV6-5 to TRBJ1-2; no definite D call. The CDR3 length is 13 residues. Trimming cost V 2 bases and J 2 bases, with 6 bases left between them. In germline, CDR1 is MNHEY, CDR2 SVGAGI. This chain's CDR3 is CASSYGGNYGYTF. CDR3 nucleotide sequence: TGTGCCAGCAGTTACGGTGGCAACTATGGCTACACCTTC.

This rearrangement joins TRBV18 to TRBJ2-2; D is ambiguous. CDR3 length: 16 amino acids. The germline V gene has CDR1 KGHSH and CDR2 LQKENI. V was pared by 0 bases and J by 4 bases, with 12 bases between. The CDR3 is CASSPPMKAPTGELFF. The CDR3 DNA sequence: TGTGCCAGCTCACCACCGATGAAGGCGCCCACCGGGGAGCTGTTTTTT.

The CDR3 DNA reads TGCGCCAGCAGACTCCGGGACTCCAAGCCAAGTGGAACGCAGTATTTT. Residues: CASRLRDSKPSGTQYF. This rearrangement joins TRBV5-1 to TRBJ2-3, with D possibly matching TRBD2 (6 bases). Germline V gene sequence: CDR1 SGHRS, CDR2 YFSETQ. The CDR3 runs 16 residues. The V gene lost 5 bases and the J gene lost 9 bases, with 25 bases spanning the gap.

This sequence joins TRBV21-1 and TRBJ1-4. TRBV21-1 is marked as a pseudogene. The CDR3 totals 15 residues. CDR3 DNA sequence: TGTGCCAGCAGCCTTTGTCCAAGGTCTAATGAAAAACTGTTTTTT. This encodes CASSLCPRSNEKLFF.

The chain has TRBV18 and TRBJ1-4, with 9 bases aligning to TRBD1. Germline V lookup: CDR1 KGHSH, CDR2 LQKENI. Trimming cost V 9 bases and J 8 bases; bases outside gene matches: 7. This CDR3 is 13 amino acids long. CDR3 protein: CASKGQGGEKLFF. CDR3 sequence (DNA): TGTGCCAGTAAGGGACAGGGAGGAGAAAAACTGTTTTTT.

On this clone: At one end the junction does not follow the germline gene, possibly because of a read error. The chain couples TRBV7-7 to TRBJ2-1, with 10 bases lining up with TRBD2. From germline, CDR1 is SSHAT and CDR2 FNYEAQ (reference sequence). The CDR3 covers 15 residues. The CDR3 DNA reads TGTGCTAGCAGCTCACTACTAGCGGGGATCAATGAGCAGTTCTTC. This gives the protein CASSSLLAGINEQFF.

The V and J genes are TRBV5-4 and TRBJ2-4; D is perhaps TRBD1 or TRBD2 (5 bases each). CDR1 SGHNT and CDR2 YYREEE come from the germline V gene (reference sequence). Trimming took 5 bases from V and 7 from J, leaving 13 bases between them. The CDR3 runs 13 residues. CDR3 loop: CASSFGGSNIQYF. The CDR3 DNA is TGTGCCAGCAGTTTTGGGGGTTCGAACATTCAGTACTTC.

The chain is built from TRBV7-2 and TRBJ2-7; 7 bases fit TRBD2. The CDR3 extends over 14 amino acids. Germline CDR1 SGHTA, CDR2 FQGNSA. J was trimmed by 3 bases and V by 4 bases; bases with no gene match: 6. CDR3 bases: TGTGCCAGCAGCTCACCAGCGGGACTCTACGAGCAGTACTTC. Protein: CASSSPAGLYEQYF.

About this clone itself: This sample also contains other DNA sequences that code for the same CDR3. This chain connects TRBV11-2 to TRBJ2-1, with D maybe TRBD2 (5 bases). CDR1 and CDR2 (germline): SGHAT, FQNNGV. The CDR3 is made up of 14 amino acids. The ends were cut back, 1 base at V and 1 base at J, with 5 bases in the middle. CDR3 in amino acids: CASSLGGSYNEQFF. The CDR3, as DNA: TGTGCCAGCAGCTTAGGCGGGTCCTACAATGAGCAGTTCTTC.

The V call is TRBV4-1, the J call TRBJ2-7; D tentatively reads TRBD1 or TRBD2 (5 bases each). Trimming shortened V by 1 base and J by 4 bases, and 11 bases separated the two germline ends. The CDR3 runs 14 residues. Per the germline V gene, CDR1 is MGHRA and CDR2 is YSYEKL. The CDR3 loop is CASSQVGVAYEQYF. CDR3 sequence (DNA): TGCGCCAGCAGCCAAGTAGGGGTAGCGTACGAGCAGTACTTC.

The genes are TRBV19 and TRBJ1-2; D gene uncertain. Germline V gene sequence: CDR1 LNHDA, CDR2 SQIVND (reference sequence). Trimming took 2 bases from V and 2 from J, leaving 6 bases between them. There are 13 residues in the CDR3. The CDR3 DNA reads as TGTGCCAGTAGTATACGTCCGAACTATGGCTACACCTTC. This sequence encodes CASSIRPNYGYTF.

The V gene is TRBV10-3, the J gene TRBJ1-3, with 7 bases fitting TRBD1. Trimming cost V 6 bases and J 0 bases; bases outside gene matches: 8. CDR1 and CDR2 from the germline V gene are ENHRY and SYGVKD. CDR3 length: 16 residues. Here the CDR3 reads CAIRPGTVNSGNTIYF. The DNA for the CDR3 is TGTGCCATCAGGCCTGGGACAGTCAACTCTGGAAACACCATATATTTT.